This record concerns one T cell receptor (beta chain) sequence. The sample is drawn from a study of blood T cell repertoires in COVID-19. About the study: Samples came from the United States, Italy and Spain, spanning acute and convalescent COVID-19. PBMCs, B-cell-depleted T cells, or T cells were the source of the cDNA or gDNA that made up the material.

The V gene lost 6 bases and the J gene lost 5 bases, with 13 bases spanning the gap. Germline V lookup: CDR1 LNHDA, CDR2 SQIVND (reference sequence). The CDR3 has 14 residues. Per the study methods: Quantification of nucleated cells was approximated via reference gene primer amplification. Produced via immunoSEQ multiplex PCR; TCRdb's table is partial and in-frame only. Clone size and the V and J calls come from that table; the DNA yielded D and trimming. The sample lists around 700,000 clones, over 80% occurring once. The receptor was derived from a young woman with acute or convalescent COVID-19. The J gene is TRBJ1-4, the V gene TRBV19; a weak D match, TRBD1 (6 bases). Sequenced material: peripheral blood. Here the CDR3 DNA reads TGTGCCAGTAGCCGAACAGGGACAAATGAAAAACTGTTTTTT. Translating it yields CASSRTGTNEKLFF.